Listed below are T cell receptor beta chains from one sample, sequenced in a study of blood T cell repertoires in COVID-19. Libraries were prepared by immunoSEQ multiplex PCR; TCRdb keeps only in-frame clonotypes and omits some of them. The profile shows around 99,000 clones, roughly nine tenths of them singletons. The sample was peripheral blood. The origin of the receptors is a man aged 40-49 years with active or convalescent COVID-19. Each CDR3 is given without its conserved first and last residue. The order of the fields is V gene, D gene, J gene, CDR3 protein. A D gene is named only where the DNA matches it firmly.

>TRBV11-2|.|TRBJ2-2
ASSSWGDSTGELF
>TRBV19|TRBD1|TRBJ2-4
ASSYRGLGKNIQY
>TRBV11-2|.|TRBJ2-3
ASSLPDRYTDTQY
>TRBV23-1|.|TRBJ2-7
ASSRGRSSYEQY
>TRBV3-1/TRBV3-2|.|TRBJ2-7
ASSQGALSSYEQY
>TRBV7-9|TRBD1|TRBJ1-1
ASSLPGTGGGEAF
>TRBV7-2|TRBD1|TRBJ1-4
ASSQTGGRNEKLF
>TRBV28|TRBD2|TRBJ2-7
ASRILREVSYEQY
>TRBV6-6|TRBD2|TRBJ2-7
ASRAGGFSYEQY
>TRBV6-6|.|TRBJ2-2
ASTIQVTGELF
>TRBV9|TRBD2|TRBJ2-7
ASSYSGTSGYEQY
>TRBV28|.|TRBJ1-4
ASKGVGNEKLF
>TRBV6-4|TRBD1|TRBJ1-1
ASSATGQGRRNTEAF
>TRBV23-1|.|TRBJ1-4
ASSQPEVGKRLGRTMREEKLF
>TRBV28|.|TRBJ2-7
ASSGIGTHSYEQY
>TRBV3-1/TRBV3-2|.|TRBJ2-2
ASSQSDYPGELF
>TRBV5-1|.|TRBJ2-6
ASSFAGSGANVLT
>TRBV28|TRBD1|TRBJ1-4
ASSLDSPGTGSATNEKLF
>TRBV6-5|.|TRBJ1-5
ASRLGDSSNQPQH
>TRBV6-5|.|TRBJ2-1
ASNRVYNEQF
>TRBV23-1|.|TRBJ1-6
ASAGARDSPLH
>TRBV5-1|TRBD1|TRBJ2-1
ASSLEGQPYNEQF
>TRBV6-4|TRBD2|TRBJ2-1
ASSAVGSGSGNEQF
>TRBV19|.|TRBJ1-4
ASSSPRGNNEKLF
>TRBV14|.|TRBJ1-3
ASSPRTRNTIY
>TRBV10-3|TRBD2|TRBJ2-1
AISAGTSGNEQF
>TRBV5-4|TRBD2|TRBJ2-5
ASSARLAGGSETQY
>TRBV18|.|TRBJ1-6
ASSAAAPGNSPLH
>TRBV5-3|TRBD1|TRBJ2-2
ARGIVTGEATPNTGELF
>TRBV14|.|TRBJ1-3
ASSQVQGPYSGNTIY
>TRBV7-9|.|TRBJ2-2
ASSFGQGTNTGELF
>TRBV5-4|.|TRBJ1-2
ASSLPGNYGYT
>TRBV30|.|TRBJ1-5
AWRATGSSQPQH
>TRBV28|TRBD1|TRBJ1-4
ASRATGGRGTNEKLF
>TRBV7-2|.|TRBJ1-5
ASSPVPGNQPQH
>TRBV4-3|.|TRBJ1-2
ASSQDSLENYGYT
>TRBV19|.|TRBJ1-5
ATLRIVGQPQH
>TRBV11-2|.|TRBJ2-5
ASSLDRGIPETQY
>TRBV7-9|.|TRBJ2-1
ASSSPQREYNEQF
>TRBV27|.|TRBJ2-7
ASSLRGSYEQY
>TRBV7-9|TRBD1|TRBJ1-5
ASSYDTGGNQPQH
>TRBV30|TRBD2|TRBJ2-1
AWSERSGIQL
>TRBV21-1|.|TRBJ2-7
ASSKGGIAGPGCHPYEQY
>TRBV7-2|.|TRBJ1-1
ASSGRQESNTEAF
>TRBV10-3|TRBD2|TRBJ2-1
AISDKETSGSRSYNEQF
>TRBV19|TRBD1|TRBJ1-2
ASNDRGNYGYT
>TRBV6-6|.|TRBJ2-1
ASSYRGNEQF
>TRBV27|.|TRBJ1-1
ASSTRGGATEAF
>TRBV19|TRBD2|TRBJ2-7
ASSATSGSRYEQY
>TRBV7-2|.|TRBJ2-7
ASSYHSSYEQY
>TRBV28|TRBD1|TRBJ1-2
ASSPSEGGGNYGYT
>TRBV5-6|.|TRBJ1-2
ASSLGAGRANYGYT
>TRBV25-1|TRBD2|TRBJ2-3
ASSESLASGRGHTQY
>TRBV30|.|TRBJ2-7
AWSLRSGGHYEQY
>TRBV29-1|TRBD1|TRBJ2-7
SVRTGFYEQY